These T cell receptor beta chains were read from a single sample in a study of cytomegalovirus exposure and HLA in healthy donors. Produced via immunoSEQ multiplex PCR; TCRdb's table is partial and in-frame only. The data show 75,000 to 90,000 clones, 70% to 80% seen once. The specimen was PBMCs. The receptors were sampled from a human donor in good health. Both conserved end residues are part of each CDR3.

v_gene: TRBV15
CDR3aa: CATSRETGTEAFF

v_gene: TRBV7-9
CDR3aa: CASQSVAEAFF

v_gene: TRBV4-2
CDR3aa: CASSQEGLAGNEQFF

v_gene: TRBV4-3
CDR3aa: CASSRGQGVGETQYF

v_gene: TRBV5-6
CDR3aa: CASSSPSSGANVLTF

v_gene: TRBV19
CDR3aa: CATASQVEGHEQYF

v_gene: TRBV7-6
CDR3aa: CASSPGSENQYEQYF

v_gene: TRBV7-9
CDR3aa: CASSLFGSYNEQFF

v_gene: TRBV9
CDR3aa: CASTGTGGYNEQFF

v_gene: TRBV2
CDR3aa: CASNGQGVNQPQHF

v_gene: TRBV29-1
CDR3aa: CSLERDRGNEQFF

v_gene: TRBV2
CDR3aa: CASWAGGSYEQYF

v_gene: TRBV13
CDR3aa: CASSLGAGKYRYEQYF

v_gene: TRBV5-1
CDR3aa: CASSVGQGIPYEQYF

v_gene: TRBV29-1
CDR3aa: CSVEGPTSGSTGELFF

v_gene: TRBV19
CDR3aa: CASSMGAGTGEQYF

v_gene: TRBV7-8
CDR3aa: CASSLGREGNQPQHF